This note documents a single TCR beta chain sequence. Its specificity is not known. These data come from a study of radiotherapy plus CTLA-4 blockade in lung cancer. Overall study findings and caveats: In blood, early T cell clone dynamics reportedly predicted response best, together with interferon-beta.

Assay used: immunoSEQ multiplex PCR; TCRdb lists only in-frame clones, some missing. This table has 65,000 to 85,000 clones, over 65% appearing once. Germline trimming cut 7 bases from V and 8 bases from J; bases unmatched to any gene: 10. The CDR3 is 14 amino acids. Germline CDR1 is SGHTA and CDR2 is FQGTGA. The material was peripheral blood, obtained from a patient treated with radiotherapy plus ipilimumab. The chain links TRBV7-3 to TRBJ2-1; 8 bases are shared with TRBD2. The TCR originated in a human donor with non-small cell lung cancer whose response to radiotherapy plus ipilimumab could not be evaluated. The DNA for the CDR3 is TGTGCCAGCACCCCTACCGGGACTAGTTATGAGCAGTTCTTC. Translation: CASTPTGTSYEQFF.